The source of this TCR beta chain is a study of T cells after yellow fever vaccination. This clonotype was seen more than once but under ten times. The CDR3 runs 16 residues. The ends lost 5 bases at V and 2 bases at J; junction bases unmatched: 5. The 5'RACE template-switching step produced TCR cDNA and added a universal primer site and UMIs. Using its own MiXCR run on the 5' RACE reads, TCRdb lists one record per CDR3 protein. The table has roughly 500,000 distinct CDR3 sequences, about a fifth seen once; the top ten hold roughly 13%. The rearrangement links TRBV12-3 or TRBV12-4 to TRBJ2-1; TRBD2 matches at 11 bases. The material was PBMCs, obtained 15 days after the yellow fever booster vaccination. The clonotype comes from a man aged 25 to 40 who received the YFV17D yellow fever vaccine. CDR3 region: CASSSTSGRTYNEQFF. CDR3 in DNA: TGTGCCAGCAGTAGCACTAGCGGGAGAACCTACAATGAGCAGTTCTTC.